The subject of this entry is one TCR beta chain. Its antigen is currently unknown. The assay was immunoSEQ multiplex PCR, and TCRdb's table has in-frame clones only and misses some. There are 150,000 to 200,000 clones in the sample; around nine tenths occur only once, and 1.4% lies in the top ten. Between the trimmed V and J ends, which lost 3 bases and 2 bases, there was a span of 14 bases. The CDR3 length is 15 residues. Germline assignment: CDR1 SGDLS and CDR2 YYNGEE. This sample is drawn from a study of cytomegalovirus exposure and HLA in healthy donors. Study information: It was reported in a later analysis that the same platform had been used for the 90 to 150 validation repertoires as for the 666 first-cohort repertoires.

Overall study findings and caveats: It was found in a later analysis that first-cohort TCR clusters tended to co-occur in the 100 to 150 validation repertoires. Cytomegalovirus-associated TCR beta chains were listed, numbering over 150.

Sample: PBMCs. This clonotype originated in a woman in her 30s in good health and CMV-seronegative. This rearrangement joins TRBV9 to TRBJ1-2; tentative D call: TRBD1 (6 bases). The CDR3 sequence is CASSAQGSGNYGYTF. The CDR3, as DNA: TGTGCCAGCAGCGCCCAGGGGTCCGGCAACTATGGCTACACCTTC.